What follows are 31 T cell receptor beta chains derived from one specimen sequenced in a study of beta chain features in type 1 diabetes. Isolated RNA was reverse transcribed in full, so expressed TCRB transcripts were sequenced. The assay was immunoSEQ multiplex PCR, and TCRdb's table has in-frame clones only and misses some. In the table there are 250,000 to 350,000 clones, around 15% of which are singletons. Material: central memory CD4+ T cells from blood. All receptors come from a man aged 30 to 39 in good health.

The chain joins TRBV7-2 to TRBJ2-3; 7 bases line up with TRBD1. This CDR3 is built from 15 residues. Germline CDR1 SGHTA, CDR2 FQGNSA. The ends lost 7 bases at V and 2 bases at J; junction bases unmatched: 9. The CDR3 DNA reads TGTGCCAGCACTACCCGGACAGGAGTCACAGATACGCAGTATTTT. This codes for CASTTRTGVTDTQYF.

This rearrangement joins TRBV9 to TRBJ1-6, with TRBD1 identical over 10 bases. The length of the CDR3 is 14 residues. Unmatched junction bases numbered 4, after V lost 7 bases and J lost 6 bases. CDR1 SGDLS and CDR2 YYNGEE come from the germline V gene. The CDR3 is CASGRDRGNSPLHF. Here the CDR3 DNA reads TGTGCCAGCGGCCGGGACAGGGGTAATTCACCCCTCCACTTT.

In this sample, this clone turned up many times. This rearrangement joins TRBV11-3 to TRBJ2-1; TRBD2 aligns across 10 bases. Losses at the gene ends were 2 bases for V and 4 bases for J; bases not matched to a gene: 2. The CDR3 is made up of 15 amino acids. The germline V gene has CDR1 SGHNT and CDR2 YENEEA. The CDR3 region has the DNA TGTGCCAGCAGCTTAAGCGGGGGGGCTTACAATGAGCAGTTCTTC. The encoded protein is CASSLSGGAYNEQFF.

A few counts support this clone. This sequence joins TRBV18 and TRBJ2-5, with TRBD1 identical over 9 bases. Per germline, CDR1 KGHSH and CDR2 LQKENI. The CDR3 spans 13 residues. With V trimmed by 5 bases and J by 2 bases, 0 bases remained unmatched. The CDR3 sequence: CASSGQGQETQYF. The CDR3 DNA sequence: TGTGCCAGCTCAGGACAGGGGCAAGAGACCCAGTACTTC. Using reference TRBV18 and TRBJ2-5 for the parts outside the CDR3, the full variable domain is NAGVMQNPRHLVRRRGQEARLRCSPMKGHSHVYWYRQLPEEGLKFMVYLQKENIIDESGMPKERFSAEFPKEGPSILRIQQVVRGDSAAYFCASSGQGQETQYFGPGTRLLVL.

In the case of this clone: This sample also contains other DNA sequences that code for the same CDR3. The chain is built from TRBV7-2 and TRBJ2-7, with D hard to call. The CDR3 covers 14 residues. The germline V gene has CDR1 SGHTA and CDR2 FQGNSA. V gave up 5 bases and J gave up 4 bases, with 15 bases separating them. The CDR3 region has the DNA TGTGCCAGCAGCACCCGTAGAGGAGTTTACGAGCAGTACTTC. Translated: CASSTRRGVYEQYF.

The CDR3 DNA is TGTGCCAGCAGTTATCTAGCGGGAGCTCACAATGAGCAGTTCTTC. Encoded protein: CASSYLAGAHNEQFF. The rearrangement joins TRBV7-6 to TRBJ2-1; 10 positions agree with TRBD2. V shed 6 bases and J 5 bases; nucleotides not matched to a gene: 7. Germline CDR1 SGHVS, CDR2 FNYEAQ. This CDR3 region has 15 residues. Variable domain in full (rest from reference TRBV7-6 and TRBJ2-1): GAGVSQSPRYKVTKRGQDVALRCDPISGHVSLYWYRQALGQGPEFLTYFNYEAQQDKSGLPNDRFSAERPEGSISTLTIQRTEQRDSAMYRCASSYLAGAHNEQFFGPGTRLTVL.

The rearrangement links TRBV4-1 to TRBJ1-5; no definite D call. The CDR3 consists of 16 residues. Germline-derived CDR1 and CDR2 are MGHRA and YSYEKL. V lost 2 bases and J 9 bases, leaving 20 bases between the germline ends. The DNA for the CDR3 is TGCGCCAGCAGCCAACAAGAGTCAGTGGGTATCACGCCCCAGCATTTT. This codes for CASSQQESVGITPQHF.

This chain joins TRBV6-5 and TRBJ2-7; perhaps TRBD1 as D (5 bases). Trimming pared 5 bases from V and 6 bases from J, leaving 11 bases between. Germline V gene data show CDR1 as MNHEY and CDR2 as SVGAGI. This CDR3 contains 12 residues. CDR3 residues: CASSLTRVEQYF. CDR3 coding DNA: TGTGCCAGCAGTCTAACCAGGGTCGAGCAGTACTTC.

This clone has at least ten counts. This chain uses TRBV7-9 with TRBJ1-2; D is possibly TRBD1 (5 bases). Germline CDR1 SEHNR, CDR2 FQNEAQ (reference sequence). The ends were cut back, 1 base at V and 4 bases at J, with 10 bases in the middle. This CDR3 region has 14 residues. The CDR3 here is CASSLENQGYGYTF. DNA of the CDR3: TGTGCCAGCAGCTTAGAAAACCAGGGCTATGGCTACACCTTC.

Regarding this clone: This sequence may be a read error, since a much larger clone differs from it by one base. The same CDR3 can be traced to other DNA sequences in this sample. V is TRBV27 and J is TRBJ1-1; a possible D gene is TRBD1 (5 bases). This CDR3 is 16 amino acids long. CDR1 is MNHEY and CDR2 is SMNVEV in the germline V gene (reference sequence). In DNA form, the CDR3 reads TGTGCCAGCAGTCCCTGGGGGGGGAGTAGGAACACTGAAGCCTTCTTT. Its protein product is CASSPWGGSRNTEAFF.

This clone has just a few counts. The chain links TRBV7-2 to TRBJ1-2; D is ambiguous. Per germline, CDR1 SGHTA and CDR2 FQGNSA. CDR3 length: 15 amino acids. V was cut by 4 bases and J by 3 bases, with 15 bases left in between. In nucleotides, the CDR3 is TGTGCCAGCAGCTCGGGCGCGCGGGCGGACTATGGCTACACCTTC. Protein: CASSSGARADYGYTF.

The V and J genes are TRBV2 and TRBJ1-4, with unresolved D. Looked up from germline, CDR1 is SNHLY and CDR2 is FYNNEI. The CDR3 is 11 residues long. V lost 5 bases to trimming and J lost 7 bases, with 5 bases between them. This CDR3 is CASSLLEKLFF. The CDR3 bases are TGTGCCAGCAGTCTACTTGAAAAACTGTTTTTT.

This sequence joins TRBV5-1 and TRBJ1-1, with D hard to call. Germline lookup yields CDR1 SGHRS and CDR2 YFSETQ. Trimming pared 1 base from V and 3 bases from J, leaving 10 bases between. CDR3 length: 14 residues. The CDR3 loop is CASSLNGKHTEAFF. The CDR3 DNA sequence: TGCGCCAGCAGCTTGAATGGCAAACACACTGAAGCTTTCTTT.

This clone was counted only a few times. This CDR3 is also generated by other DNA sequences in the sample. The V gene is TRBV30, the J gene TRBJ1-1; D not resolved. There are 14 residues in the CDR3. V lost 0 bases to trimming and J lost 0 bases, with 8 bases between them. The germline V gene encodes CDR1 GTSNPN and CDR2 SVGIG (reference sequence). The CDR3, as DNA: TGTGCCTGGAGTGTATGGGGTGTGAACACTGAAGCTTTCTTT. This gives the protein CAWSVWGVNTEAFF.

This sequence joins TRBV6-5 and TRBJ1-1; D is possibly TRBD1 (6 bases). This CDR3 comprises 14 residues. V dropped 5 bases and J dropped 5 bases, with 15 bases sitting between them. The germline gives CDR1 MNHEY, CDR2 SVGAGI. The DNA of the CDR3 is TGTGCCAGCAGTCTCAGGGGATCCGGGACTGAAGCTTTCTTT. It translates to CASSLRGSGTEAFF.

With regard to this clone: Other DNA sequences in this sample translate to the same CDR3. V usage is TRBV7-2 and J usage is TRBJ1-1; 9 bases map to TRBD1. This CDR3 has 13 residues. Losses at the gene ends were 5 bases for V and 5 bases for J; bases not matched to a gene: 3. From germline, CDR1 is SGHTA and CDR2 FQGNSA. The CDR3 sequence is CASSLTGGTEAFF. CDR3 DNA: TGTGCCAGCAGCCTGACAGGGGGGACTGAAGCTTTCTTT.

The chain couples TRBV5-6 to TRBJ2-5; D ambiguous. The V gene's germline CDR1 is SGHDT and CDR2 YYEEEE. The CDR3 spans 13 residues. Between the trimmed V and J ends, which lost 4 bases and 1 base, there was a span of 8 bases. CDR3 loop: CASSPFPQETQYF. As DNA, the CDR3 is TGTGCCAGCAGCCCATTTCCCCAAGAGACCCAGTACTTC.

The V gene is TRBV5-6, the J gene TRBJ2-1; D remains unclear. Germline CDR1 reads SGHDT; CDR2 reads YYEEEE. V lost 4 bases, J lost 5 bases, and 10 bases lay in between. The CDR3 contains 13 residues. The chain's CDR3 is CASSPVGDNEQFF. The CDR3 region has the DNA TGTGCCAGCAGCCCGGTCGGTGACAATGAGCAGTTCTTC. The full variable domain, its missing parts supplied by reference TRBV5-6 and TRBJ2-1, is DAGVTQSPTHLIKTRGQQVTLRCSPKSGHDTVSWYQQALGQGPQFIFQYYEEEERQRGNFPDRFSGHQFPNYSSELNVNALLLGDSALYLCASSPVGDNEQFFGPGTRLTVL.

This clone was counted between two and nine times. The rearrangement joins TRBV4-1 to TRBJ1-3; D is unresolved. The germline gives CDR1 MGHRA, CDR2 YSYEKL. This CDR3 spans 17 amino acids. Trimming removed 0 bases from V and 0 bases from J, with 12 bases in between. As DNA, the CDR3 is TGCGCCAGCAGCCAAGAATCACCTTCGGGCTCTGGAAACACCATATATTTT. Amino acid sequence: CASSQESPSGSGNTIYF.

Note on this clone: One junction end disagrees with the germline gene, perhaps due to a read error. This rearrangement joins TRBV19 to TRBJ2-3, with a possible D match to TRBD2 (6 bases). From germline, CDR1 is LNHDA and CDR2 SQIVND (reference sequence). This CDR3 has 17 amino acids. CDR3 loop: CASSTTTSMGSTYTQYF. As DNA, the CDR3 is TGTGCCAGTAGTACCACGACTAGTATGGGAAGCACATATACGCAGTATTTT.

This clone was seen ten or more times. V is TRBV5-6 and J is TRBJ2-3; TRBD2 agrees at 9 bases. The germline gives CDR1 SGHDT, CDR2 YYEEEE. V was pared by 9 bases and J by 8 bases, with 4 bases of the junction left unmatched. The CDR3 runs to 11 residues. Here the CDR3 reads CATHSGSTQYF. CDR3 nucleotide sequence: TGTGCCACCCATAGCGGGAGTACGCAGTATTTT.

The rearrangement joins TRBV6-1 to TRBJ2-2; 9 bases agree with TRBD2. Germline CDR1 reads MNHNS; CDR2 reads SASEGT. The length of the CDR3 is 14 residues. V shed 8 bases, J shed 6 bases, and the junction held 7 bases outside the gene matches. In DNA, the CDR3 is TGTGCCAGCGGGACTAGCACCGGAGCCGGGGAGCTGTTTTTT. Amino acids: CASGTSTGAGELFF.

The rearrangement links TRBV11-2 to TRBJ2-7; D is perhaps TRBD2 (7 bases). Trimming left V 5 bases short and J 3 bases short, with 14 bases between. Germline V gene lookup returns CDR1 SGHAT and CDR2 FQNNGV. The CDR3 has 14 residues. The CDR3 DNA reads TGTGCCAGCAGCCGTGGGGGGGGCCTCTACGAGCAGTACTTC. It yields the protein CASSRGGGLYEQYF.

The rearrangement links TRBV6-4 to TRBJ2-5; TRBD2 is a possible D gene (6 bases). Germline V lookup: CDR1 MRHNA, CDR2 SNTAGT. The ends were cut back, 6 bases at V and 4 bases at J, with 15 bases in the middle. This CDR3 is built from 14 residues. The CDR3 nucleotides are TGTGCCAGCAGCCGGACTAAAACAGGAGAGACCCAGTACTTC. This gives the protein CASSRTKTGETQYF.

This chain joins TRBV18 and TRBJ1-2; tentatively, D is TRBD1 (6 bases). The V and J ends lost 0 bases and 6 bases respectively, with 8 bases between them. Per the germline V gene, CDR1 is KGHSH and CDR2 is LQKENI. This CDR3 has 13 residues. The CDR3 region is CASSPPGGHGYTF. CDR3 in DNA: TGTGCCAGCTCACCACCGGGGGGCCATGGCTACACCTTC.

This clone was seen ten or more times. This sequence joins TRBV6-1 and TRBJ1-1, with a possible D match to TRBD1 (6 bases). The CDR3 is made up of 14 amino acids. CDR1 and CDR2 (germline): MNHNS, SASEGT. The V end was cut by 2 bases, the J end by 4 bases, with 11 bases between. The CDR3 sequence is CASSERIRGTEAFF. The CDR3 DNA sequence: TGTGCCAGCAGTGAAAGAATCAGGGGCACTGAAGCTTTCTTT.

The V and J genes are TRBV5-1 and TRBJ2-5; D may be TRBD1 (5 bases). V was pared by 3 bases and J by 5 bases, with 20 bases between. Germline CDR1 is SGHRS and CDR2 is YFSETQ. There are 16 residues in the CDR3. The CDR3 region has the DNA TGCGCCAGCAGCTCCCAGGGCGATGCCTCCGGGGAGACCCAGTACTTC. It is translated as CASSSQGDASGETQYF.

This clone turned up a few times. Here the CDR3 DNA reads TGTGCCAGCTCATTCGCGGGATACACCGGGGAGCTGTTTTTT. Amino acids: CASSFAGYTGELFF. This chain connects TRBV18 to TRBJ2-2; D possibly corresponds to TRBD2 (6 bases). V was clipped by 5 bases and J by 3 bases, with 10 bases between them. The CDR3 is 14 amino acids. Germline-derived CDR1 and CDR2 are KGHSH and LQKENI.

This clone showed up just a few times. The CDR3 bases are TGTGCCAGCAGCCGGACAGGGACCAAAAACATTCAGTACTTC. Amino acids: CASSRTGTKNIQYF. This chain links TRBV13 with TRBJ2-4; 8 nucleotides match TRBD1. The germline V gene has CDR1 PRHDT and CDR2 FYEKMQ (reference sequence). V lost 5 bases, J lost 2 bases, and 2 bases stayed unmatched. CDR3 length: 14 residues. Based on the CDR3 plus reference TRBV13 and TRBJ2-4, the full variable domain is AAGVIQSPRHLIKEKRETATLKCYPIPRHDTVYWYQQGPGQDPQFLISFYEKMQSDKGSIPDRFSAQQFSDYHSELNMSSLELGDSALYFCASSRTGTKNIQYFGAGTRLSVL.

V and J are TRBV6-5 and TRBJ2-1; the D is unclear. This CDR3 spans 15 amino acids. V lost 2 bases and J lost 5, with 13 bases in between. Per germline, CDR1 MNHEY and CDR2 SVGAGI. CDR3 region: CASSYEKGSHNEQFF. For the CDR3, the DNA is TGTGCCAGCAGTTACGAGAAGGGCTCTCACAATGAGCAGTTCTTC.

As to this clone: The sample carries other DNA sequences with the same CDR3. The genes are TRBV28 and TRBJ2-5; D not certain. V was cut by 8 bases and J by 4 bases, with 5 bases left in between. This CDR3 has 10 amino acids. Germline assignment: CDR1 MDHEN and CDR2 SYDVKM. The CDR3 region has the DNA TGTGCCAGCGGACGAGAGACCCAGTACTTC. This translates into CASGRETQYF.